This T cell receptor (beta chain) was captured by sequencing in a study of cytomegalovirus exposure and HLA in healthy donors. Germline CDR1 and CDR2: LGHNA and YNFKEQ. V dropped 3 bases and J dropped 7 bases, with 13 bases sitting between them. This CDR3 region has 15 residues. Amplification used 60 Vbeta primers and 13 Jbeta primers. Assay used: immunoSEQ multiplex PCR; TCRdb lists only in-frame clones, some missing. The sample has about 150,000 clones, roughly 80% seen once. Study-wide findings and caveats: Many donors carried some public TCRs, although rarity characterized most TCR sequences. In a later analysis, HLA-associated beta chains showed higher expansion and lower generation probabilities than comparable chains. Some TCR beta chains (roughly 160 of them) were listed as cytomegalovirus-associated.

Worth noting for this clone: Its matching antigen is unknown.

The chain combines TRBV4-2 with TRBJ1-6, with TRBD1 as a possible D gene (5 bases). This TCR came from a human donor in good health. Sequencing was performed on PBMCs. The CDR3: CASSHEWGGNSPLHF. The CDR3 coding sequence is TGTGCCAGCAGCCACGAATGGGGGGGGAATTCACCCCTCCACTTT.